A selection of T cell receptor beta chains follows, all from one sample in a study of T cell responses to AZD1222 COVID-19 vaccine. The assay was immunoSEQ multiplex PCR, and TCRdb's table has in-frame clones only and misses some. In the table there are more than 60,000 clones, 65% to 90% of which are singletons. Sequencing used peripheral blood, obtained on day 0 of AZD1222 vaccination. These receptors all come from an adult in good health. CDR3s include the opening cysteine and the closing phenylalanine or tryptophan. Each record gives: V gene, clone size, CDR3 length, J gene, D gene, CDR3 DNA, CDR3 protein. A D gene is named only where the DNA matches it firmly. Some rows have no size entry. The others give once, few or many, or a class for an expanded clone.

v_call: TRBV12-5; clone_size: few; cdr3_length: 13; j_call: TRBJ1-1; d_call: -; cdr3_nt: TGTGCTAGTGGTCCGGAGCCCAGGACTGAAGCTTTCTTT; cdr3_aa: CASGPEPRTEAFF
v_call: TRBV5-4; clone_size: -; cdr3_length: 13; j_call: TRBJ1-2; d_call: -; cdr3_nt: TGTGCCAGCAGCTTGAACAGAAACTATGGCTACACCTTC; cdr3_aa: CASSLNRNYGYTF
v_call: TRBV6-6; clone_size: once; cdr3_length: 14; j_call: TRBJ2-7; d_call: -; cdr3_nt: TGTGCCAGCAGTTACCCCGGGACCTCCTACGAGCAGTACTTC; cdr3_aa: CASSYPGTSYEQYF
v_call: TRBV5-4; clone_size: once; cdr3_length: 15; j_call: TRBJ2-3; d_call: TRBD2; cdr3_nt: TGTGCCGCCACCAGCGGGGGGGGCGTCACAGATACGCAGTATTTT; cdr3_aa: CAATSGGGVTDTQYF
v_call: TRBV9; clone_size: -; cdr3_length: 14; j_call: TRBJ1-1; d_call: -; cdr3_nt: TGTGCCAGCAGCGTAGGGGGGCTGGGGGCTGAAGCTTTCTTT; cdr3_aa: CASSVGGLGAEAFF
v_call: TRBV6-5; clone_size: -; cdr3_length: 13; j_call: TRBJ2-3; d_call: -; cdr3_nt: TGTGCCAGCAGTTACATAGGCACAGATACGCAGTATTTT; cdr3_aa: CASSYIGTDTQYF
v_call: TRBV18; clone_size: -; cdr3_length: 14; j_call: TRBJ2-5; d_call: -; cdr3_nt: TGTGCCAGCTCACCGACCCGGGCAGTCCCGGGTCAGTACTTC; cdr3_aa: CASSPTRAVPGQYF
v_call: TRBV6-1; clone_size: -; cdr3_length: 20; j_call: TRBJ2-1; d_call: TRBD2; cdr3_nt: TGTGCCAGCAGTGAAGGAAGGCCGGGACTAGCGGGGGGGCCCCACAATGAGCAGTTCTTC; cdr3_aa: CASSEGRPGLAGGPHNEQFF
v_call: TRBV15; clone_size: -; cdr3_length: 13; j_call: TRBJ2-1; d_call: TRBD2; cdr3_nt: TGTGCCACCAGCAGAGTAGGGCGGGGGGAGCAGTTCTTC; cdr3_aa: CATSRVGRGEQFF
v_call: TRBV7-8; clone_size: -; cdr3_length: 15; j_call: TRBJ1-2; d_call: -; cdr3_nt: TGTGCCAGCAGCGCCAGGACAGCGGTTAACTATGGCTACACCTTC; cdr3_aa: CASSARTAVNYGYTF
v_call: TRBV9; clone_size: -; cdr3_length: 13; j_call: TRBJ2-1; d_call: -; cdr3_nt: TGTGCCAGCAGCGCACGAGCTTTTGGTGAGCAGTTCTTC; cdr3_aa: CASSARAFGEQFF
v_call: TRBV3-1/TRBV3-2; clone_size: -; cdr3_length: 12; j_call: TRBJ1-1; d_call: -; cdr3_nt: TGTGCCAGCGGGGGGGTCACCACTGAAGCTTTCTTT; cdr3_aa: CASGGVTTEAFF
v_call: TRBV9; clone_size: -; cdr3_length: 14; j_call: TRBJ2-5; d_call: TRBD2; cdr3_nt: TGTGCCAGCAGCCCTAGCGGGGGGGCCTGGGCCCAGTACTTC; cdr3_aa: CASSPSGGAWAQYF
v_call: TRBV29-1; clone_size: -; cdr3_length: 13; j_call: TRBJ2-7; d_call: -; cdr3_nt: TGCAGCGTTGAACTTGTCAGGACCTACGAGCAGTACTTC; cdr3_aa: CSVELVRTYEQYF
v_call: TRBV7-9; clone_size: few; cdr3_length: 11; j_call: TRBJ2-1; d_call: -; cdr3_nt: TGTGCCAGCAGCCGGGCGGTCGAGCAGTTCTTC; cdr3_aa: CASSRAVEQFF
v_call: TRBV6-5; clone_size: -; cdr3_length: 14; j_call: TRBJ1-5; d_call: -; cdr3_nt: TGTGCCAGCGACCCGGCGAGTTTTTATCAGCCCCAGCATTTT; cdr3_aa: CASDPASFYQPQHF
v_call: TRBV7-9; clone_size: -; cdr3_length: 13; j_call: TRBJ2-3; d_call: -; cdr3_nt: TGTGCCAGCAGCTCGGGACAAACAGATACGCAGTATTTT; cdr3_aa: CASSSGQTDTQYF
v_call: TRBV9; clone_size: once; cdr3_length: 15; j_call: TRBJ1-1; d_call: -; cdr3_nt: TGTGCCAGCAGCCCCTCTGTAGGGTTGAACACTGAAGCTTTCTTT; cdr3_aa: CASSPSVGLNTEAFF
v_call: TRBV7-9; clone_size: -; cdr3_length: 13; j_call: TRBJ1-1; d_call: -; cdr3_nt: TGTGCCAGCAGCTCAGGGTTGAACACTGAAGCTTTCTTT; cdr3_aa: CASSSGLNTEAFF
v_call: TRBV7-9; clone_size: -; cdr3_length: 14; j_call: TRBJ2-2; d_call: -; cdr3_nt: TGTGCCAGCAGTCCGGAGGTGAACACCGGGGAGCTGTTTTTT; cdr3_aa: CASSPEVNTGELFF
v_call: TRBV6-5; clone_size: -; cdr3_length: 13; j_call: TRBJ1-5; d_call: -; cdr3_nt: TGTGCCAGCAGTTACGACACCTATCAGCCCCAGCATTTT; cdr3_aa: CASSYDTYQPQHF
v_call: TRBV18; clone_size: -; cdr3_length: 14; j_call: TRBJ2-1; d_call: TRBD2; cdr3_nt: TGTGCCAGCTCACCGGGCGGGGGGTCCAATGAGCAGTTCTTC; cdr3_aa: CASSPGGGSNEQFF